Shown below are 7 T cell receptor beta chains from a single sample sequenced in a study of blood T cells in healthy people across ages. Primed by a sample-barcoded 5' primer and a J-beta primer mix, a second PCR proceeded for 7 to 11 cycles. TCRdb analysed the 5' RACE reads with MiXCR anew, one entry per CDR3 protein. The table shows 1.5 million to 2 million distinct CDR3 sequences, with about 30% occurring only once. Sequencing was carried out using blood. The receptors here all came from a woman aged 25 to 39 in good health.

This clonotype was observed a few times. CDR3 loop: CAWSMNRSDEQYF. CDR3 bases: TGTGCCTGGAGCATGAATCGGAGCGACGAGCAGTACTTC. The J gene is TRBJ2-7, the V gene TRBV30, with D uncertain. CDR3 length equals 13 residues. Germline V lookup: CDR1 GTSNPN, CDR2 SVGIG (reference sequence). Trimming took 3 bases from V and 5 from J, leaving 14 bases between them. The full variable domain, its missing parts supplied by reference TRBV30 and TRBJ2-7, is SQTIHQWPATLVQPVGSPLSLECTVEGTSNPNLYWYRQAAGRGLQLLFYSVGIGQISSEVPQNLSASRPQDRQFILSSKKLLLSDSGFYLCAWSMNRSDEQYFGPGTRLTVT.

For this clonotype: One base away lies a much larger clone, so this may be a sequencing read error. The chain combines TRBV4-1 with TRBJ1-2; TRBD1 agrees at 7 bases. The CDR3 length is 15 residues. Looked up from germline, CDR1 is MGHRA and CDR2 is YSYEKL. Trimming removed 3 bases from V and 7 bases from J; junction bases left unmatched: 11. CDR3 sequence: CASSHRKTGWRGYTF. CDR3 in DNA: TGCGCCAGCAGCCATCGGAAGACAGGGTGGCGTGGCTACACCTTC.

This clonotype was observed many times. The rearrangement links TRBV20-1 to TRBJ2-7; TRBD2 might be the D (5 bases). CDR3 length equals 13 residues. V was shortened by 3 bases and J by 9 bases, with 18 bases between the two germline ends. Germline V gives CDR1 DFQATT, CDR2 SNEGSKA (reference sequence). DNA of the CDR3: TGCAGTGCTAGCGGAGGTAGGGAGTCCGGGCAGTACTTC. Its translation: CSASGGRESGQYF.

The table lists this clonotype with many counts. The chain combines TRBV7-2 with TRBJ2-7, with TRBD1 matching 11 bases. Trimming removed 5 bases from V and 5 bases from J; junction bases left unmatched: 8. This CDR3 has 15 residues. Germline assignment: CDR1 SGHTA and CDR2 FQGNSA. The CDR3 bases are TGTGCCAGCAGCCTACCGGACAGGGGGCGCAACGAGCAGTACTTC. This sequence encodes CASSLPDRGRNEQYF.

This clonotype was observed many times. The DNA for the CDR3 is TGCGCCAGCAGCGAGAATTACTCCTACGAGCAGTACTTC. Translating it yields CASSENYSYEQYF. The chain combines TRBV5-1 with TRBJ2-7; D is uncertain. This CDR3 comprises 13 residues. The V end was cut by 4 bases, the J end by 0 bases, with 8 bases between. From germline, CDR1 is SGHRS and CDR2 YFSETQ.

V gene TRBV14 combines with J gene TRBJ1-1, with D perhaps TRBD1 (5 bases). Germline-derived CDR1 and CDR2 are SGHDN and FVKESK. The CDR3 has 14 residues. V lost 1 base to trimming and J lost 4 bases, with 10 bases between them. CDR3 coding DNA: TGTGCCAGCAGCCAAGTGGGGGGTTTCACTGAAGCTTTCTTT. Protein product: CASSQVGGFTEAFF.

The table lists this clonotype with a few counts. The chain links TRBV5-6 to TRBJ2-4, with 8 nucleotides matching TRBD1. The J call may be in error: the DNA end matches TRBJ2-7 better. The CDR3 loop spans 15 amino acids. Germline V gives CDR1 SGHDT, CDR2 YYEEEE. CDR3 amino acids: CASRRIWDRNYEQYF. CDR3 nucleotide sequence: TGTGCCAGCAGGAGGATTTGGGACAGGAACTACGAGCAGTACTTC.